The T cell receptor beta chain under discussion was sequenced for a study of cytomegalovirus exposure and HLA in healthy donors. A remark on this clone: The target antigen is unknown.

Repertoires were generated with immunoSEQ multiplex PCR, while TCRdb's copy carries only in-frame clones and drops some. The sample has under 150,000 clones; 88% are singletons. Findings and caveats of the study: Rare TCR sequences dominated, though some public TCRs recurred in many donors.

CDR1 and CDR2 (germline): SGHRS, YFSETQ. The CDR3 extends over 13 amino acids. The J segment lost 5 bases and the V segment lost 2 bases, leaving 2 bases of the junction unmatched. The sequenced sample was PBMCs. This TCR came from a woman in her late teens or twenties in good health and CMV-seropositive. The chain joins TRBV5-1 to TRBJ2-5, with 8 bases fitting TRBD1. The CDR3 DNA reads TGCGCCAGCAGCTTCACAGGGGGTGAGACCCAGTACTTC. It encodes CASSFTGGETQYF.